Listed here are 5 T cell receptor beta chains from one sample, sequenced in a study of blood T cells in healthy people across ages. Together with a sample-barcoded 5' primer, a J-beta primer mix was included in a second PCR lasting roughly 6 to 12 cycles. TCRdb independently ran MiXCR on the 5' RACE reads; one entry per CDR3 protein. The sample records about 1.4 million distinct CDR3 sequences, approximately 59% being singletons. Sequencing was carried out using blood. The receptors here all came from a man aged 18 to 30 in good health.

This clonotype was counted a few times. The V and J genes are TRBV27 and TRBJ2-7; D is ambiguous. The CDR3 length is 14 residues. Germline V gene sequence: CDR1 MNHEY, CDR2 SMNVEV (reference sequence). Trimming took off 3 bases at V and 1 base at J, with 10 bases between the two ends. The CDR3, as DNA: TGTGCCAGCAGTTTTCGCGGAGAGTCCTACGAGCAGTACTTC. Its protein is CASSFRGESYEQYF.

This rearrangement joins TRBV27 to TRBJ1-1; TRBD1 might be the D (5 bases). Germline V gene data show CDR1 as MNHEY and CDR2 as SMNVEV (reference sequence). The CDR3 contains 13 residues. V dropped 6 bases and J dropped 6 bases, with 14 bases sitting between them. The CDR3 sequence is CASRRSGIPEAFF. For the CDR3, the DNA is TGTGCCAGCAGGCGCTCAGGGATCCCTGAAGCTTTCTTT.

This clonotype was picked up one time. This chain connects TRBV12-3 or TRBV12-4 to TRBJ2-7; D is ambiguous. V was pared by 3 bases and J by 7 bases, with 16 bases between. This CDR3 is built from 14 residues. CDR3 protein: CASSFRSSFGEQYF. As DNA, the CDR3 is TGTGCCAGCAGTTTCAGGAGTTCCTTCGGGGAGCAGTACTTC.

This chain connects TRBV20-1 to TRBJ2-1, with 16 bases identical to TRBD2. The J segment lost 3 bases and the V segment lost 7 bases, leaving 9 bases of the junction unmatched. Per the germline V gene, CDR1 is DFQATT and CDR2 is SNEGSKA (reference sequence). The CDR3 contains 17 residues. The CDR3 loop reads CSVPGLAGGARYNEQFF. DNA for the CDR3: TGCAGTGTTCCGGGACTAGCGGGGGGGGCTCGCTACAATGAGCAGTTCTTC.

The V call is TRBV6-2 or TRBV6-3, the J call TRBJ1-2; no firm D call. The CDR3 covers 13 residues. In germline, CDR1 is MNHEY, CDR2 SVGEGT. Trimming removed 2 bases from V and 4 bases from J, with 8 bases in between. The CDR3 DNA is TGTGCCAGCAGTTACATCGCCCCCTATGGCTACACCTTC. It is translated as CASSYIAPYGYTF.